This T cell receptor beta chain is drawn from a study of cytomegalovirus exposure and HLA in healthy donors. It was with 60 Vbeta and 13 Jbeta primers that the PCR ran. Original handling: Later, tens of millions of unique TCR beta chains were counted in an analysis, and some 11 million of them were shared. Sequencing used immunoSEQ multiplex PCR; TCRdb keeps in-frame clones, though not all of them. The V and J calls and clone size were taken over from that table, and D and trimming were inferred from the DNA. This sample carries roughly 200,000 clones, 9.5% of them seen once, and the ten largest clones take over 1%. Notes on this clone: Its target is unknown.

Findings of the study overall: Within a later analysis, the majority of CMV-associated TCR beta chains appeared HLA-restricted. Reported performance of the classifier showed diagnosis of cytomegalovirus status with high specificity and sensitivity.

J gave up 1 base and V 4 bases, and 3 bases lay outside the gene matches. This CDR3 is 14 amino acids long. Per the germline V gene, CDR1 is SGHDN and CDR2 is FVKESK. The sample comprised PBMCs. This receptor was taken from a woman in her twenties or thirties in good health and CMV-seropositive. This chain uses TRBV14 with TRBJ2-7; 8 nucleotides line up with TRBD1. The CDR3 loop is CASSLGQGSYEQYF. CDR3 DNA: TGTGCCAGCAGCCTCGGACAGGGTTCCTACGAGCAGTACTTC.